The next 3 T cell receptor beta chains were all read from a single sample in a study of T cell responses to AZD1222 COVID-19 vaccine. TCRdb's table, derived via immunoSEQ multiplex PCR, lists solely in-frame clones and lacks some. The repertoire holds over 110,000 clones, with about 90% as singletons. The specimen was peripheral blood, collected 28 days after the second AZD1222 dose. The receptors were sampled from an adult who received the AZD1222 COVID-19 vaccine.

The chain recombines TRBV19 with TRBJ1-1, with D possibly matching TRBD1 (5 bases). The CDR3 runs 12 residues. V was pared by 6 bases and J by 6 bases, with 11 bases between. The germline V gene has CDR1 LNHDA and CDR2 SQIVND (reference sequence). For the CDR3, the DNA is TGTGCCAGTAGCCTAACGGGGGCTGAAGCTTTCTTT. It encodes CASSLTGAEAFF.

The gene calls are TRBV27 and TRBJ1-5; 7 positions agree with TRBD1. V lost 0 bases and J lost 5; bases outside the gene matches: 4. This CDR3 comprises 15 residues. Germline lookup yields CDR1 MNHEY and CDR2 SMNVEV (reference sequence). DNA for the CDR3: TGTGCCAGCAGTTTATCGGCAGGGGGACATCAGCCCCAGCATTTT. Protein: CASSLSAGGHQPQHF.

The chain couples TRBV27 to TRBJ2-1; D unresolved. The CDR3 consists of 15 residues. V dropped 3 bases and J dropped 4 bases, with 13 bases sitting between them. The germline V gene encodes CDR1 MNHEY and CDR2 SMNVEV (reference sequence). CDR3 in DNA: TGTGCCAGCAGTTTCTCGGGTTCGGCTTACAATGAGCAGTTCTTC. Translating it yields CASSFSGSAYNEQFF.